Sequencing of this TCR beta chain was carried out in a study of early T cells in non-severe SARS-CoV-2 infection. The germline V gene has CDR1 MNHNY and CDR2 SVGAGI (reference sequence). V was cut by 0 bases and J by 5 bases, with 8 bases left in between. This CDR3 has 14 residues. The sample holds many counts of this clonotype. TCRdb redid the calling of the 5' RACE reads with MiXCR, one entry per CDR3 protein. The sample records tens of thousands of distinct CDR3 sequences, around 13% being singletons. The specimen was whole blood, collected at baseline. The rearrangement links TRBV6-6 to TRBJ2-1; weak D call: TRBD2 (5 bases). The clonotype comes from an adult who was a healthcare worker with PCR-confirmed SARS-CoV-2 infection or an uninfected control (not recorded which). The donor label of this sample is uncertain. The chain's CDR3 is CASSYSRRDNEQFF. CDR3 DNA: TGTGCCAGCAGTTACTCGAGGCGGGACAATGAGCAGTTCTTC.